This paragraph covers one TCR beta chain sequence. The specificity of this receptor is unknown. The input lacks base qualities; no much larger clone sits a single base away. The data belong to a study of radiation and T cells in renal cell carcinoma (dated by TCRdb to 2020 to 2021). Regarding the complete study: Samples came from a clinical trial, in which primary renal cell carcinomas received 15 Gy stereotactic body radiation therapy followed by nephrectomy 4 weeks later. A total of around 53 samples underwent TCR beta sequencing, made up of roughly 26 tumors and roughly 27 peripheral blood samples. Across all 50 or so samples, several million unique CDR3 nucleotide sequences encoding roughly 2.7 million unique CDR3 amino acid sequences were identified.

The paper's findings and limits, for the study overall: Tracking of blood repertoire dynamics stopped at about 4 weeks after treatment, with no follow-up past that point. Top tumor clonotypes rose in blood from baseline to 2 weeks post-radiation, then contracted by 4 weeks, suggesting transient expansion of tumor-resident clones. The single-armed trial design could not address effects of radiation dose or scheduling on the TCR repertoire. Because pretreatment tumor biopsies were not available, the baseline intratumoral presence of clonotypes could not be determined.

Explained via the paper, the time point label denotes: blood 2 weeks post-SBRT. According to the study, the label for this sample's treatment or condition signals: 15 Gy SBRT to primary tumor, nephrectomy 4 weeks later. To follow tumor-enriched clonotypes, serial peripheral blood was collected from radiation-treated patients at baseline and at 2 weeks and 4 weeks after SBRT. All patients had renal cell carcinoma with clear cell pathology. The QIAamp DNA Blood Mini Kit (Qiagen) was used to prepare genomic DNA for TCR sequencing. The analyses included only samples that passed all quality control checks. Following the manufacturer's recommendations, the immunoSEQ kit was used to generate TCR beta libraries from genomic DNA. To prepare libraries, a first multiplex PCR with proprietary primers was run, followed by a second PCR that added unique barcodes, and a bead cleanup was done after each round. A kit-provided positive control reaction and a negative control reaction were included in every sample batch. The final libraries were assessed on an Agilent 4200 TapeStation D1000 ScreenTape, pooled by volume, and quantified by qPCR. Sequencing ran on an Illumina NextSeq500 with a MidOutput 150-cycle cartridge, using 156 Read1 and 15 Index1 cycles with kit custom primers. The pooled library was loaded at around 1 pM with an approximately 20% PhiX control spike-in. The original methods were these. Vendor-processed data were analyzed in R, and a clonotype was defined as all T cells sharing the same CDR3 nucleotide sequence. In the clone abundance analyses, frequencies were normalized to the 10,000 most abundant clones in each sample. Public T cell clones, which averaged fewer than five per sample, were excluded before analysis. Tumor-enriched and baseline blood-enriched clonotypes were defined by at least a 32-fold difference in abundance between compartments. Clonotypes expanded or contracted between blood time points were identified with a beta-binomial differential abundance model. The Baroni-Urbani and Buser coefficient was used to measure tumor-blood repertoire similarity, and groups were compared with two-tailed Wilcoxon tests in R. TCRdb re-hosts the immuneACCESS table, in-frame sequences only. Its copies lack some clones; in the studies checked, an unresolved V gene accounts for under half of them, and the cause for the rest is not known. The V and J calls and clone size come from that table; D and trimming were worked out from the DNA. The sample yields 120,000 or so clones; 81% were counted once. The ten largest make up 5% to 6.5% of the sample.

CDR1 and CDR2, looked up from the germline V gene (reference sequence), are MNHNY and SVGAGI. V loses 2 bases, J loses 5 bases, and the germline ends lie 6 bases apart. The CDR3, cysteine through phenylalanine, is 12 amino acids long. Only the CDR3 region is kept as DNA, spanning 36 bases read in frame from base 1. Source: blood, taken from a patient whose treatment included radiotherapy and nephrectomy. This receptor was obtained from a man between 45 and 60 years old with renal cell carcinoma. The sequence joins TRBV6-6 to TRBJ1-2, and TRBD1 may be the D gene, going by 5 matching bases. For the CDR3, the sequence is CASSYGGYGYTF. The nucleotide sequence is TGTGCCAGCAGTTACGGGGGTTATGGCTACACCTTC.